This T cell receptor (beta chain) was retrieved from a study of vaccination and CD4 T cells after COVID-19. Turning to the study itself: Convalescents were six males and four females, two of them Hispanic. Treatment of control cultures consisted of a CEFX pool, an HIV-1 Nef pool, or no peptide.

Trimming shortened V by 5 bases and J by 1 base, and 15 bases separated the two germline ends. Germline CDR1 LNHDA, CDR2 SQIVND (reference sequence). The CDR3 loop spans 16 amino acids. At the Johns Hopkins FTIC core, DNA taken from cultured CD4+ T cells was sequenced by way of the Oncomine TCR Beta short-read assay. From the PCR reads, TCRdb called clonotypes with MiXCR, one entry per CDR3 protein. The table lists nearly 8,500 distinct CDR3 sequences, 35% to 45% of them singletons. With respect to this clonotype: The target antigen is unknown.

Treatment denoted: approximately nine-day PBMC culture with coronavirus spike peptide pools or control peptides (ViraFEST assay). CD4+ T cells of the unexposed donor were collected before the COVID-19 pandemic (2011-2018). Peptide pools at approximately 9.4 ug/ml, together with approximately 10 IU/ml IL-2, were added to cultures of approximately 1.9 million PBMCs per well. Where cell yield allowed, unexposed-donor CD4+ T cells were probed with SARS-CoV-2 S/N and four cold-coronavirus spikes. This chain links TRBV19 with TRBJ2-4; tentatively, D is TRBD2 (5 bases). Sequenced input: CD4+ T cells from blood, cultured in vitro. This TCR was recovered from a human donor in good health. This CDR3 is CASSLDSKGAKNIQYF. The CDR3 DNA is TGTGCCAGTAGTTTGGACTCTAAAGGGGCCAAAAACATTCAGTACTTC.